Listed below are T cell receptor beta chains from one sample, sequenced in a study of CD8 T cells in Susac syndrome. One entry per CDR3 protein results from TCRdb running MiXCR on the immunoSEQ multiplex PCR reads. Of about 90,000 distinct CDR3 sequences in the sample, over 80% were seen once. Input material: CD8+ T cells from PBMCs. These receptors were taken from a human donor in good health. The CDR3 runs from the conserved cysteine through the conserved F or W. The order of the fields is D gene, J gene, V gene, clone size, CDR3 protein, CDR3 DNA. A D gene is named only where the DNA matches it firmly. For some rows the clone size is stated as once, few or many, or as a class when expanded; others skip it.

>TRBD2|TRBJ2-7|TRBV9|few
CASSVAPGLAYEQYF
TGTGCCAGCAGCGTAGCTCCGGGACTAGCGTACGAGCAGTACTTC
>TRBD2|TRBJ2-3|TRBV29-1|NA
CSVDRGEADTQYF
TGCAGCGTTGATCGGGGGGAAGCAGATACGCAGTATTTT
>TRBD1|TRBJ1-4|TRBV7-6|NA
CASSLGQGEEKLFF
TGTGCCAGCAGCTTGGGACAGGGGGAAGAAAAACTGTTTTTT
>TRBD2|TRBJ2-3|TRBV4-1|NA
CASSQEDGLAERTDTQYF
TGCGCCAGCAGCCAAGAAGACGGACTAGCGGAGCGCACAGATACGCAGTATTTT
>NA|TRBJ1-1|TRBV7-9|once
CASSPGGGTEAFF
TGTGCCAGCAGCCCAGGAGGAGGGACTGAAGCTTTCTTT
>NA|TRBJ1-1|TRBV9|NA
CASSAVGGRTEAFF
TGTGCCAGCAGCGCCGTGGGGGGAAGGACTGAAGCTTTCTTT
>NA|TRBJ1-5|TRBV2|NA
CASQRAGIQPQHF
TGTGCCAGCCAAAGAGCGGGGATTCAGCCCCAGCATTTT
>NA|TRBJ2-4|TRBV4-1|few
CASSQAPGAGAKNIQYF
TGCGCCAGCAGCCAAGCTCCCGGGGCGGGAGCCAAAAACATTCAGTACTTC
>NA|TRBJ2-1|TRBV2|NA
CASSENGRLGQFF
TGTGCCAGCAGTGAAAACGGACGGTTGGGGCAGTTCTTC
>NA|TRBJ1-1|TRBV30|NA
CACMGDGGKNTEAFF
TGTGCCTGCATGGGAGACGGGGGTAAGAACACTGAAGCTTTCTTT
>NA|TRBJ1-5|TRBV19|NA
CASSMGGQPQHF
TGTGCCAGTAGTATGGGGGGTCAGCCCCAGCATTTT
>TRBD1|TRBJ1-2|TRBV27|NA
CASSSGQVNYGYTF
TGTGCCAGCAGTTCCGGACAGGTGAACTATGGCTACACCTTC
>TRBD2|TRBJ2-4|TRBV6-6|NA
CASSYEGEGANIQYF
TGTGCCAGCAGTTACGAAGGGGAGGGTGCGAACATTCAGTACTTC
>NA|TRBJ1-6|TRBV23-1|NA
CASSLSPLHF
TGCGCCAGCAGTCTTTCACCCCTCCACTTT
>NA|TRBJ2-1|TRBV5-4|NA
CASSLKNFEQFF
TGTGCCAGCAGCTTGAAAAACTTTGAGCAGTTCTTC
>TRBD2|TRBJ2-3|TRBV5-6|NA
CASSAGTITVTQYF
TGTGCCAGCAGCGCCGGGACTATCACAGTTACGCAGTATTTT
>NA|TRBJ2-7|TRBV23-1|once
CASSQSRPLAIYEQYF
TGCGCCAGCAGTCAATCGCGACCCCTCGCCATCTACGAGCAGTACTTC